The 30 T cell receptor beta chains below were found in one sample sequenced in a study of cytomegalovirus exposure and HLA in healthy donors. A multiplex PCR was run with 60 Vbeta primers and 13 Jbeta primers. The protocol was immunoSEQ multiplex PCR, while the TCRdb copy is restricted to in-frame clones and leaves out a portion. The table has fewer than 150,000 clones, approximately 80% seen once. Source material: PBMCs. These receptors were collected from a man aged 25-40 years in good health and CMV-seronegative.

The gene calls are TRBV11-3 and TRBJ1-2, with TRBD1 as a possible D gene (6 bases). From germline, CDR1 is SGHNT and CDR2 YENEEA. The CDR3 extends over 13 amino acids. The V end was cut by 5 bases, the J end by 10 bases, with 17 bases between. This CDR3 is CASSRGGRGDYTF. CDR3 nucleotides: TGTGCCAGCAGCCGAGGGGGTAGGGGAGACTACACCTTC.

The chain couples TRBV11-2 to TRBJ2-1, with a possible D match to TRBD2 (5 bases). The length of the CDR3 is 12 residues. Trimming stripped 5 bases from V and 10 bases from J, with 12 bases between. The germline CDR1 and CDR2 sequences are SGHAT and FQNNGV. CDR3 protein: CASSQSGLEQFF. CDR3 coding DNA: TGTGCCAGCAGCCAAAGCGGTTTGGAGCAGTTCTTC. The whole variable domain, filled in from reference TRBV11-2 and TRBJ2-1, reads EAGVAQSPRYKIIEKRQSVAFWCNPISGHATLYWYQQILGQGPKLLIQFQNNGVVDDSQLPKDRFSAERLKGVDSTLKIQPAKLEDSAVYLCASSQSGLEQFFGPGTRLTVL.

The V call is TRBV5-1, the J call TRBJ2-2; D is ambiguous. Trimming took 0 bases from V and 5 from J, leaving 8 bases between them. CDR3 length: 14 amino acids. Germline-derived CDR1 and CDR2 are SGHRS and YFSETQ. DNA for the CDR3: TGCGCCAGCAGCTTGGGAGTGCAAACCGGGGAGCTGTTTTTT. Its translation is CASSLGVQTGELFF.

The CDR3 DNA reads as TGTGCCAGCAGCTTACAGGGCCGGAATGAGCAGTTCTTC. It is translated as CASSLQGRNEQFF. V and J are TRBV7-2 and TRBJ2-1; a weak D match, TRBD1 (5 bases). V shed 2 bases and J shed 7 bases, with 9 bases lying between them. CDR1 is SGHTA, CDR2 FQGNSA, per germline. The CDR3 is 13 amino acids.

This clone came up a few times. CDR3 in DNA: TGCGCCAGCAGCTTGTTCGGGGATAGCAATCAGCCCCAGCATTTT. The encoded protein is CASSLFGDSNQPQHF. The genes are TRBV5-1 and TRBJ1-5; no reliable D call. V lost 1 base, J lost 0 bases, and 8 bases lay in between. Germline V CDR1 and CDR2: SGHRS, YFSETQ. This CDR3 has 15 residues. The whole variable domain, remainder taken from reference TRBV5-1 and TRBJ1-5, is KAGVTQTPRYLIKTRGQQVTLSCSPISGHRSVSWYQQTPGQGLQFLFEYFSETQRNKGNFPGRFSGRQFSNSRSEMNVSTLELGDSALYLCASSLFGDSNQPQHFGDGTRLSIL.

The CDR3 nucleotides are TGTGCCAGCATAGCTCGGAATCAGCCCCAGCATTTT. This gives the protein CASIARNQPQHF. This sequence joins TRBV28 and TRBJ1-5; D is unclear. This CDR3 has 12 residues. The germline V gene has CDR1 MDHEN and CDR2 SYDVKM. V shed 7 bases and J shed 4 bases, with 8 bases lying between them.

The gene calls are TRBV5-1 and TRBJ2-1; 7 nucleotides align to TRBD1. This CDR3 has 16 residues. Germline V gives CDR1 SGHRS, CDR2 YFSETQ. The V and J ends lost 0 bases and 7 bases, in that order; junction bases with no gene match: 10. CDR3 nucleotides: TGCGCCAGCAGCTTGGGAAGTACGGGACAGACTAATGAGCAGTTCTTC. As protein: CASSLGSTGQTNEQFF.

On this clone itself: The missing conserved phenylalanine or tryptophan at the end of this CDR3 makes a read error likely. The chain recombines TRBV25-1 with TRBJ1-2; 7 bases align to TRBD1. CDR1 is MGHDK, CDR2 SYGVNS, per germline. The CDR3 is 16 amino acids. With V trimmed by 4 bases and J by 2 bases, 10 bases remained unmatched. The CDR3 loop reads CASSGQYGTANYGYTS. The CDR3 DNA reads TGTGCCAGCAGTGGGCAATACGGGACAGCAAACTATGGCTACACCTCC.

The rearrangement joins TRBV27 to TRBJ2-2; 8 bases map to TRBD1. The CDR3 length is 14 residues. Losses at the gene ends were 7 bases for V and 7 bases for J; bases not matched to a gene: 8. Germline V lookup: CDR1 MNHEY, CDR2 SMNVEV (reference sequence). CDR3 sequence (DNA): TGTGCCAGCAAAACCGACAGGGGTAACGGGGAGCTGTTTTTT. Protein: CASKTDRGNGELFF.

The rearrangement joins TRBV29-1 to TRBJ2-3; TRBD1 aligns across 7 bases. This CDR3 spans 16 amino acids. Per germline, CDR1 SQVTM and CDR2 ANQGSEA. V shed 3 bases, J shed 0 bases, and the junction held 9 bases outside the gene matches. The CDR3 bases are TGCAGCGTTGAGACCCGGACAGGCATTAGCACAGATACGCAGTATTTT. Translated: CSVETRTGISTDTQYF.

The chain uses TRBV7-9 and TRBJ1-2, with 12 positions matching TRBD1. The CDR3 runs to 12 residues. From germline, CDR1 is SEHNR and CDR2 FQNEAQ (reference sequence). V gave up 5 bases and J gave up 13 bases; unmatched junction bases: 5. The chain's CDR3 is CASSLGQGALTF. The DNA of the CDR3 is TGTGCCAGCAGCCTGGGACAGGGGGCCCTCACCTTC.

The chain couples TRBV28 to TRBJ2-3, with a weak D call TRBD2 (6 bases). Deletions cut 7 bases from V and 4 bases from J, with 24 bases between. CDR1 and CDR2 from the germline V gene are MDHEN and SYDVKM. This CDR3 spans 17 amino acids. The CDR3 here is CASTGIRVTRWSDTQYF. CDR3 sequence (DNA): TGTGCCAGCACCGGCATCCGGGTGACTAGGTGGTCAGATACGCAGTATTTT.

This clone was observed a handful of times. The gene calls are TRBV6-6 and TRBJ2-7; TRBD2 agrees at 15 bases. The CDR3 sequence is 15 residues long. Losses at the gene ends were 4 bases for V and 9 bases for J; bases not matched to a gene: 7. In germline, CDR1 is MNHNY, CDR2 SVGAGI (reference sequence). The DNA of the CDR3 is TGTGCCAGCAGTTCTACACCGGGACTAGCGGGAGGGCAGTACTTC. Its translation: CASSSTPGLAGGQYF.

The chain joins TRBV2 to TRBJ1-1; D is perhaps TRBD1 (6 bases). Trimming cost V 7 bases and J 4 bases, with 13 bases left between them. The CDR3 totals 13 residues. Germline V lookup: CDR1 SNHLY, CDR2 FYNNEI. The CDR3 nucleotides read TGTGCCAGCACCTCTCAAGGGGGCACTGAAGCTTTCTTT. Its translation is CASTSQGGTEAFF.

V gene TRBV28 combines with J gene TRBJ1-2, with 8 bases lining up with TRBD1. Germline V CDR1 and CDR2: MDHEN, SYDVKM. Germline trimming cut 1 base from V and 7 bases from J; bases unmatched to any gene: 5. The CDR3 extends over 14 amino acids. CDR3 nucleotide sequence: TGTGCCAGCAGTTTATTGCCAGGGGGCACTGGCTACACCTTC. Translated: CASSLLPGGTGYTF.

The V call is TRBV27, the J call TRBJ1-4; 9 bases are a match to TRBD1. Germline V gives CDR1 MNHEY, CDR2 SMNVEV (reference sequence). The CDR3 has 15 residues. With V trimmed by 6 bases and J by 7 bases, 9 bases remained unmatched. CDR3 nucleotides: TGTGCCAGCAGCATAACAGGGGGCCGAGTTGAAAAACTGTTTTTT. Amino acid sequence: CASSITGGRVEKLFF.

The V gene is TRBV20-1, the J gene TRBJ1-1; possible D gene TRBD1, 5 bases. The CDR3 totals 11 residues. V gave up 6 bases and J gave up 3 bases, with 8 bases separating them. Germline-derived CDR1 and CDR2 are DFQATT and SNEGSKA (reference sequence). As DNA, the CDR3 is TGCAGTGCATCGGGGGACACTGAAGCTTTCTTT. Translating gives CSASGDTEAFF.

The rearrangement joins TRBV7-6 to TRBJ2-1; 11 positions match TRBD2. J was trimmed by 7 bases and V by 4 bases; bases with no gene match: 3. The CDR3 runs 14 residues. From germline, CDR1 is SGHVS and CDR2 FNYEAQ. The CDR3: CASSYGTSGNEQFF. CDR3 DNA sequence: TGTGCCAGCAGCTACGGGACTAGCGGAAATGAGCAGTTCTTC.

The V gene is TRBV5-1, the J gene TRBJ1-1, with 8 bases aligning to TRBD1. The CDR3 is 13 residues long. Germline loops: CDR1 SGHRS, CDR2 YFSETQ. V lost 4 bases, J lost 4 bases, and 3 bases stayed unmatched. The chain's CDR3 is CASSKQGGTEAFF. CDR3 coding DNA: TGCGCCAGCAGCAAACAGGGGGGCACTGAAGCTTTCTTT.

The J gene is TRBJ2-7, the V gene TRBV27; 8 nucleotides line up with TRBD1. Germline CDR1 is MNHEY and CDR2 is SMNVEV (reference sequence). The CDR3 is 14 amino acids. J gave up 4 bases and V 6 bases, and 8 bases lay outside the gene matches. In DNA form, the CDR3 reads TGTGCCAGCAGGGACAGGGTCGGAAGATACGAGCAGTACTTC. Translated, it gives CASRDRVGRYEQYF.

The chain links TRBV5-8 to TRBJ2-5; 10 positions agree with TRBD2. CDR1 and CDR2 from the germline V gene are SGHTS and YDEGEE. The CDR3 contains 15 residues. Trimming removed 4 bases from V and 3 bases from J; junction bases left unmatched: 6. For the CDR3, the DNA is TGTGCCAGCAGCCAAGGAGGACTAGCGGAAGAGACCCAGTACTTC. Protein: CASSQGGLAEETQYF.

This sequence joins TRBV28 and TRBJ2-3; D remains ambiguous. The V and J ends lost 9 bases and 4 bases respectively, with 8 bases between them. Germline V CDR1 and CDR2: MDHEN, SYDVKM. This CDR3 is built from 11 residues. CDR3 region: CASYFSDTQYF. In DNA, the CDR3 is TGTGCCAGTTACTTCTCAGATACGCAGTATTTT. Using reference TRBV28 and TRBJ2-3 for the parts outside the CDR3, the full variable domain is DVKVTQSSRYLVKRTGEKVFLECVQDMDHENMFWYRQDPGLGLRLIYFSYDVKMKEKGDIPEGYSVSREKKERFSLILESASTNQTSMYLCASYFSDTQYFGPGTRLTVL.

The chain has TRBV6-5 and TRBJ1-1, with 9 positions matching TRBD1. J lost 4 bases, V lost 2 bases, and 8 bases had no gene match. The CDR3 covers 16 residues. Germline V gene lookup returns CDR1 MNHEY and CDR2 SVGAGI. CDR3 region: CASSYDYRGLGTEAFF. The CDR3, as DNA: TGTGCCAGCAGTTACGATTACAGGGGGCTTGGCACTGAAGCTTTCTTT.

V and J are TRBV9 and TRBJ2-2; tentative D call: TRBD2 (6 bases). Between the trimmed V and J ends, which lost 0 bases and 4 bases, there was a span of 7 bases. The CDR3 loop spans 14 amino acids. Germline loops: CDR1 SGDLS, CDR2 YYNGEE. CDR3 DNA sequence: TGTGCCAGCAGCGTAGTGGGGGGCACCGGGGAGCTGTTTTTT. This codes for CASSVVGGTGELFF.

This clone has only one observation. The J gene is TRBJ2-2, the V gene TRBV7-9; D possibly corresponds to TRBD2 (5 bases). Germline V gene lookup returns CDR1 SEHNR and CDR2 FQNEAQ (reference sequence). V dropped 2 bases and J dropped 5 bases, with 12 bases sitting between them. The CDR3 consists of 15 residues. CDR3 amino acids: CASSLSPPGTGELFF. CDR3 DNA sequence: TGTGCCAGCAGCTTAAGTCCCCCGGGGACCGGGGAGCTGTTTTTT.

The table lists this clone with a count of one. V usage is TRBV6-9 and J usage is TRBJ1-2, with TRBD1 matching 7 bases. V dropped 7 bases and J dropped 5; count of bases not matched to a gene: 19. The CDR3 covers 17 residues. Germline CDR1 MNHGY, CDR2 SVAAGI. CDR3 nucleotide sequence: TGTGCCAGCATTCTCTATCAGGGGGAGAACACGGAATATGGCTACACCTTC. Translated, it gives CASILYQGENTEYGYTF.

The chain uses TRBV19 and TRBJ2-1, with D possibly being TRBD2 (5 bases). V was clipped by 7 bases and J by 7 bases, with 14 bases between them. Germline loops: CDR1 LNHDA, CDR2 SQIVND (reference sequence). The CDR3 loop spans 13 amino acids. CDR3 bases: TGTGCCAGTAAGACGGGAACAACTAATGAGCAGTTCTTC. Translation: CASKTGTTNEQFF.

This chain uses TRBV29-1 with TRBJ1-2; D is ambiguous. Germline V gives CDR1 SQVTM, CDR2 ANQGSEA. V lost 6 bases to trimming and J lost 7 bases, with 18 bases between them. The CDR3 has 13 amino acids. CDR3: CSVPSGESGGYTF. The CDR3 coding sequence is TGCAGCGTCCCAAGTGGGGAGTCAGGTGGCTACACCTTC.

This rearrangement joins TRBV5-1 to TRBJ1-4; 9 bases fit TRBD1. The V gene's germline CDR1 is SGHRS and CDR2 YFSETQ. This CDR3 comprises 19 residues. J gave up 1 base and V 0 bases, and 10 bases lay outside the gene matches. The chain's CDR3 is CASSLAGTGFLGTNEKLFF. The CDR3 nucleotides read TGCGCCAGCAGCTTGGCTGGGACAGGGTTTCTTGGAACTAATGAAAAACTGTTTTTT.

The J gene is TRBJ2-2, the V gene TRBV5-1, with D unclear. Trimming stripped 3 bases from V and 5 bases from J, with 8 bases between. The germline gives CDR1 SGHRS, CDR2 YFSETQ. This CDR3 has 13 amino acids. This CDR3 is CASSSRETGELFF. CDR3 nucleotide sequence: TGCGCCAGCAGCTCTAGAGAAACCGGGGAGCTGTTTTTT. Full variable domain (remainder filled in from reference TRBV5-1 and TRBJ2-2): KAGVTQTPRYLIKTRGQQVTLSCSPISGHRSVSWYQQTPGQGLQFLFEYFSETQRNKGNFPGRFSGRQFSNSRSEMNVSTLELGDSALYLCASSSRETGELFFGEGSRLTVL.